This T cell receptor (beta chain) was found in a study of CD8+CD57+ T cells in acquired aplastic anemia. Study-level points and caveats: Both patients and controls carried the same twenty-nine CD8+ CDR3 sequences.

The germline CDR1 and CDR2 sequences are SEHNR and FQNEAQ (reference sequence). Between the trimmed V and J ends, which lost 6 bases and 0 bases, there was a span of 12 bases. The CDR3 is made up of 16 amino acids. It was genomic DNA that served as the template for profiling TCR beta VDJ and CDR3. A single record per CDR3 protein comes from TCRdb applying MiXCR to the reads. Of about 210,000 distinct CDR3 sequences listed, 30% to 35% are singletons. This clonotype showed up many times. Its specificity is not known. Sequencing was carried out using sorted CD4+, CD8+, or CD8+CD57+ T cells (not recorded which) from PBMCs. This sequence was found in a human donor in good health, serving as a control. The V gene is TRBV7-9, the J gene TRBJ1-6; D not resolved. CDR3 DNA: TGTGCCAGCAGGCCCTCGGCGAGCTCCTATAATTCACCCCTCCACTTT. Residues: CASRPSASSYNSPLHF.